The next 20 T cell receptor beta chains were all read from a single sample in a study of memory CD4+ T cells and cytomegalovirus serostatus (dated by TCRdb to the late 2010s). Library generation was performed with the immunoSEQ multiplex PCR assay. This is the immuneACCESS table as TCRdb keeps it, with only in-frame sequences that have V and J called. A part of the clones is gone; compared with another copy, unresolved V genes explain less than half, and the rest is unexplained. In this sample the table shows 25,000 to 35,000 clones, about 75% of which occur a single time. The top ten hold less than 0.65% of the sample. A FACSAria II was used to sort memory CD4+ T cells, defined as single viable CD3+CD4+CD8-CD45RO+ cells. The specimen was memory CD4+ T cells from blood. These receptors all stem from an adult in good health and CMV-seronegative. Some clones in this sample may be carry-over from other donors' samples.

In this sample, this clone turned up once. This sequence joins TRBV27 and TRBJ1-6; D might be TRBD1 (6 bases). Per the germline V gene, CDR1 is MNHEY and CDR2 is SMNVEV (reference sequence). V lost 2 bases and J lost 6, with 14 bases in between. There are 16 residues in the CDR3. The CDR3 DNA follows: TGTGCCAGCAGTTTAGCCTTATTGGACAGTAATTCACCCCTCCACTTT. It yields the protein CASSLALLDSNSPLHF.

The genes are TRBV7-9 and TRBJ2-5, with D possibly TRBD1 on 6 matching bases. The CDR3 length is 14 residues. Trimming shortened V by 4 bases and J by 4 bases, and 13 bases separated the two germline ends. Germline CDR1 is SEHNR and CDR2 is FQNEAQ (reference sequence). The CDR3 DNA sequence: TGTGCCAGCAGCTCGTCAGGGGTTTCAGAGACCCAGTACTTC. Translated: CASSSSGVSETQYF.

The CDR3 loop reads CASSFGAGEYGYTF. Here the CDR3 DNA reads TGTGCCAGCAGTTTCGGGGCAGGGGAGTATGGCTACACCTTC. The chain uses TRBV27 and TRBJ1-2; TRBD1 is a possible D gene (6 bases). The CDR3 runs to 14 residues. In germline, CDR1 is MNHEY, CDR2 SMNVEV (reference sequence). The germline V and J ends were trimmed by 3 bases and 5 bases, with 13 bases remaining between them.

The chain uses TRBV29-1 and TRBJ2-1; the D is unclear. Trimming left V 5 bases short and J 0 bases short, with 11 bases between. There are 14 residues in the CDR3. Per germline, CDR1 SQVTM and CDR2 ANQGSEA. Here the CDR3 DNA reads TGCAGCGTTTGGAAGGGCAGCTCCTACAATGAGCAGTTCTTC. The encoded protein is CSVWKGSSYNEQFF.

This chain joins TRBV28 and TRBJ1-5; the D gene is possibly TRBD1 (6 bases). V lost 7 bases, J lost 6 bases, and 19 bases lay in between. The CDR3 spans 15 residues. The germline gives CDR1 MDHEN, CDR2 SYDVKM. CDR3 DNA: TGTGCCAGCACCGATGGGGGGGGCCGGGGTCAGCCCCAGCATTTT. Amino acid sequence: CASTDGGGRGQPQHF.

The chain couples TRBV19 to TRBJ1-1; D perhaps matches TRBD1 (6 bases). In germline, CDR1 is LNHDA, CDR2 SQIVND (reference sequence). V gave up 6 bases and J gave up 4 bases, with 21 bases separating them. CDR3 length: 16 amino acids. As DNA, the CDR3 is TGTGCCAGTAGCCCCCAACATACAGGGTTCGGCACTGAAGCTTTCTTT. Protein sequence: CASSPQHTGFGTEAFF.

The chain employs TRBV5-4 and TRBJ2-7; 7 bases map to TRBD1. The CDR3 runs 14 residues. V was clipped by 2 bases and J by 1 base; unmatched bases: 3. The germline CDR1 and CDR2 sequences are SGHNT and YYREEE (reference sequence). In DNA form, the CDR3 reads TGTGCCAGCAGCTTCGTGGACAGGTCCTACGAGCAGTACTTC. Its protein product is CASSFVDRSYEQYF. Filled out from reference TRBV5-4 and TRBJ2-7, the complete variable domain reads ETGVTQSPTHLIKTRGQQVTLRCSSQSGHNTVSWYQQALGQGPQFIFQYYREEENGRGNFPPRFSGLQFPNYSSELNVNALELDDSALYLCASSFVDRSYEQYFGPGTRLTVT.

The chain joins TRBV5-5 to TRBJ1-5; D is unresolved. The CDR3 covers 16 residues. Germline V gene lookup returns CDR1 SGHKS and CDR2 YYEKEE (reference sequence). Deletions cut 4 bases from V and 0 bases from J, with 14 bases between. The CDR3 DNA follows: TGTGCCAGCAGCGCCTCCTGGGCTTATAGCAATCAGCCCCAGCATTTT. This encodes CASSASWAYSNQPQHF.

Within the sample, this clone is medium-sized (0.01 to 0.1%). This sample also contains other DNA sequences that code for the same CDR3. This chain uses TRBV2 with TRBJ2-2; D might be TRBD1 (5 bases). V shed 8 bases and J shed 1 base, with 8 bases lying between them. Germline-derived CDR1 and CDR2 are SNHLY and FYNNEI. This CDR3 comprises 13 residues. This CDR3 reads CASSQGNTGELFF. The CDR3 DNA sequence: TGTGCCAGCTCGCAGGGGAACACCGGGGAGCTGTTTTTT.

V usage is TRBV5-1 and J usage is TRBJ2-7; the D gene could be TRBD1 or TRBD2 (6 bases each). The CDR3 spans 14 residues. V lost 8 bases and J 0 bases, leaving 15 bases between the germline ends. Germline CDR1 reads SGHRS; CDR2 reads YFSETQ. In DNA form, the CDR3 reads TGCGCCAGTAGAGAGGGGGGCAGCTCCTACGAGCAGTACTTC. This sequence encodes CASREGGSSYEQYF. Looking up the rest from reference TRBV5-1 and TRBJ2-7 gives the full variable domain: KAGVTQTPRYLIKTRGQQVTLSCSPISGHRSVSWYQQTPGQGLQFLFEYFSETQRNKGNFPGRFSGRQFSNSRSEMNVSTLELGDSALYLCASREGGSSYEQYFGPGTRLTVT.

The rearrangement uses TRBV11-3 and TRBJ1-1, with D perhaps TRBD1 (5 bases). The V gene's germline CDR1 is SGHNT and CDR2 YENEEA. The CDR3 is 15 amino acids. Trimming shortened V by 5 bases and J by 5 bases, and 18 bases separated the two germline ends. The CDR3 spells CASSRGRGSVTEAFF. In nucleotides, the CDR3 is TGTGCCAGCAGCCGGGGTAGGGGAAGCGTGACTGAAGCTTTCTTT.

The rearrangement joins TRBV18 to TRBJ2-7; 7 nucleotides agree with TRBD2. Germline CDR1 reads KGHSH; CDR2 reads LQKENI. This CDR3 has 13 residues. Trimming removed 8 bases from V and 6 bases from J; junction bases left unmatched: 10. DNA of the CDR3: TGTGCCAGCATCCTGGGGGAGGGTACCGAGCAGTACTTC. Residues: CASILGEGTEQYF. Full variable domain (remainder filled in from reference TRBV18 and TRBJ2-7): NAGVMQNPRHLVRRRGQEARLRCSPMKGHSHVYWYRQLPEEGLKFMVYLQKENIIDESGMPKERFSAEFPKEGPSILRIQQVVRGDSAAYFCASILGEGTEQYFGPGTRLTVT.

The chain has TRBV6-5 and TRBJ1-1; D not certain. The V end lost 10 bases, the J end lost 1 base, and 16 bases lay between the germline ends. The CDR3 length is 14 residues. Germline CDR1 MNHEY, CDR2 SVGAGI. The CDR3 DNA is TGTGCCACCATCGACGTGGGGAGGAACACTGAAGCTTTCTTT. This gives the protein CATIDVGRNTEAFF.

The chain recombines TRBV11-2 with TRBJ2-3; the D gene is possibly TRBD2 (5 bases). Trimming removed 1 base at V and 2 bases at J, with 7 bases between. The CDR3 contains 14 residues. Germline lookup yields CDR1 SGHAT and CDR2 FQNNGV. The CDR3 sequence is CASSLVLVTDTQYF. The CDR3 nucleotides read TGTGCCAGCAGCTTAGTACTAGTCACAGATACGCAGTATTTT.

This clone was detected only once. The chain joins TRBV4-1 to TRBJ2-3; D is ambiguous. V lost 0 bases to trimming and J lost 2 bases, with 9 bases between them. Per the germline V gene, CDR1 is MGHRA and CDR2 is YSYEKL. The CDR3 has 15 residues. The CDR3 bases are TGCGCCAGCAGCCAAGATAACCCCAACACAGATACGCAGTATTTT. Its protein is CASSQDNPNTDTQYF.

The chain joins TRBV5-1 to TRBJ1-1, with D perhaps TRBD1 (5 bases). The CDR3 has 13 amino acids. The V gene lost 7 bases and the J gene lost 4 bases, with 14 bases spanning the gap. Per the germline V gene, CDR1 is SGHRS and CDR2 is YFSETQ. CDR3 in amino acids: CASARDFLTEAFF. CDR3 nucleotides: TGCGCCAGCGCCCGGGACTTTCTCACTGAAGCTTTCTTT.

The chain carries TRBV5-8 and TRBJ1-1; D remains unclear. CDR1 SGHTS and CDR2 YDEGEE come from the germline V gene. The CDR3 spans 11 residues. Trimming removed 6 bases from V and 4 bases from J, with 7 bases in between. The CDR3 loop is CASIGLTEAFF. Here the CDR3 DNA reads TGTGCCAGCATAGGTCTCACTGAAGCTTTCTTT.

The J gene is TRBJ1-2, the V gene TRBV11-1; TRBD1 matches at 7 bases. Germline values: CDR1 SGHAT, CDR2 FQDESV (reference sequence). This CDR3 comprises 15 residues. V lost 4 bases to trimming and J lost 4 bases; unmatched junction nucleotides: 9. The CDR3 is CASSSRTGDFYGYTF. CDR3 sequence (DNA): TGTGCCAGCAGCTCCCGGACAGGCGACTTCTATGGCTACACCTTC.

The chain is built from TRBV19 and TRBJ2-5; D might be TRBD2 (5 bases). This CDR3 region has 11 residues. V lost 5 bases, J lost 4 bases, and 5 bases lay in between. The germline V gene encodes CDR1 LNHDA and CDR2 SQIVND (reference sequence). CDR3 loop: CASSRGETQYF. CDR3 bases: TGTGCCAGTAGTCGGGGAGAGACCCAGTACTTC.

This sequence joins TRBV5-1 and TRBJ2-3; tentatively, D is TRBD2 (5 bases). This CDR3 has 15 residues. Trimming removed 2 bases at V and 2 bases at J, with 12 bases between. Per the germline V gene, CDR1 is SGHRS and CDR2 is YFSETQ. This chain's CDR3 is CASSFQSGNTDTQYF. The CDR3 bases are TGCGCCAGCAGCTTCCAAAGCGGAAACACAGATACGCAGTATTTT.